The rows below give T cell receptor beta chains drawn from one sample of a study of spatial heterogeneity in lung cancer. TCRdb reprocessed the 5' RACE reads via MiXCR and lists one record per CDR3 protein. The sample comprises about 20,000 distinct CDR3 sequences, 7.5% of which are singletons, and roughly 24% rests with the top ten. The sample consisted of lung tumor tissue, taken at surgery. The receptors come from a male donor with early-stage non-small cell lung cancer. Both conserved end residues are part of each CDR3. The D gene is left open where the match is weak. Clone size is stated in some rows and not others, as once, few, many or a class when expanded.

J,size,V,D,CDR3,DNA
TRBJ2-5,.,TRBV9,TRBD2,CASSVDAGGHETQYF,TGTGCCAGCAGCGTAGATGCGGGGGGGCACGAGACCCAGTACTTC
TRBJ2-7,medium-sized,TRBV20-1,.,CSARDRGDPYEQYF,TGCAGTGCTAGAGATCGAGGGGACCCCTACGAGCAGTACTTC
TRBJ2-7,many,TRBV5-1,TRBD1,CASSSDRGDEQYF,TGCGCCAGCAGCTCCGACAGGGGAGACGAGCAGTACTTC
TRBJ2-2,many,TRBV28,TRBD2,CASSWSGGASGELFF,TGTGCCAGCAGTTGGAGCGGGGGGGCGTCCGGGGAGCTGTTTTTT
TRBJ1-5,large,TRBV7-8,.,CASSGHEITQPQHF,TGTGCCAGCAGCGGTCACGAGATAACGCAGCCCCAGCATTTT
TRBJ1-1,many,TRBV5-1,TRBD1,CASSQRTGGGTEAFF,TGCGCCAGCAGCCAGAGGACAGGGGGAGGTACTGAAGCTTTCTTT
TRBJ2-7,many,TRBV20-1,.,CSARRDVLSSGEQYF,TGCAGTGCTAGGAGGGACGTATTAAGCTCTGGTGAGCAGTACTTC
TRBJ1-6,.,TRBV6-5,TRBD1,CASSYQGQGHSPLHF,TGTGCCAGCAGTTACCAGGGACAGGGGCATTCACCCCTCCACTTT
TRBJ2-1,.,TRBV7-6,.,CASSSGTGRFNEQFF,TGTGCCAGCAGCTCTGGCACAGGTCGTTTCAATGAGCAGTTCTTC
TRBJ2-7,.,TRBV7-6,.,CASSYTGEYEQYF,TGTGCCAGCAGCTATACGGGGGAGTACGAGCAGTACTTC
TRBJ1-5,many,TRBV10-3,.,CAISESVDQPQHF,TGTGCCATCAGTGAGTCGGTGGATCAGCCCCAGCATTTT
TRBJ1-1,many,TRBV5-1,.,CASSFGPGAANTEAFF,TGCGCCAGCAGCTTCGGTCCGGGTGCCGCCAACACTGAAGCTTTCTTT
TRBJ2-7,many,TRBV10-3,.,CAISLGEANEQYF,TGTGCCATCAGCTTGGGGGAGGCTAACGAGCAGTACTTC
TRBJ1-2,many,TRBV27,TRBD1,CASSLSTGVPYGYTF,TGTGCCAGCAGTTTATCAACAGGGGTTCCCTATGGCTACACCTTC
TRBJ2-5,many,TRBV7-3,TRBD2,CASSPAGGIQETQYF,TGTGCCAGCAGCCCCGCGGGGGGTATCCAAGAGACCCAGTACTTC
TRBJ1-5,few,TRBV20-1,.,CSASHGQWTGPSQPQHF,TGCAGTGCTAGCCATGGACAGTGGACCGGCCCTAGTCAGCCCCAGCATTTT
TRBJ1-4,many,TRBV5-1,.,CASSATQANEKLFF,TGCGCCAGCAGCGCGACCCAAGCTAATGAAAAACTGTTTTTT
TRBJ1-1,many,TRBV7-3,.,CASSLMSGATEAFF,TGTGCCAGCAGCTTAATGTCGGGGGCCACTGAAGCTTTCTTT
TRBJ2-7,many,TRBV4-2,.,CASSQEGGGQIYEQYF,TGTGCCAGCAGCCAAGAAGGAGGTGGCCAGATCTACGAGCAGTACTTC
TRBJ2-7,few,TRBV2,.,CASSPAGYEQYF,TGTGCCAGCAGTCCCGCAGGGTACGAGCAGTACTTC
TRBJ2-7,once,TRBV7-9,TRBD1,CASCGDRVDEQYF,TGTGCCAGCTGCGGGGACAGGGTTGACGAGCAGTACTTC
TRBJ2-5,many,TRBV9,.,CASSSDSSAQYF,TGTGCCAGCAGCTCCGACAGCTCGGCCCAGTACTTC
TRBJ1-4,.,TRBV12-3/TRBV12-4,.,CASSLVSGNEKLFF,TGTGCCAGCAGTTTAGTATCGGGGAATGAAAAACTGTTTTTT
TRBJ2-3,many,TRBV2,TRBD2,CASSEASTSGSTDTQYF,TGTGCCAGCAGTGAAGCCAGTACTAGCGGATCCACAGATACGCAGTATTTT
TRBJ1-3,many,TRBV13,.,CASSARTLVSGNTIYF,TGTGCCAGCAGCGCAAGGACGTTGGTCTCTGGAAACACCATATATTTT
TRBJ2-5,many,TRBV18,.,CASSPSSDQETQYF,TGTGCCAGCTCACCGTCGTCGGATCAAGAGACCCAGTACTTC
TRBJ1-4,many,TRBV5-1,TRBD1,CASSLGQGNEKLFF,TGCGCCAGCAGCTTGGGACAGGGTAATGAAAAACTGTTTTTT
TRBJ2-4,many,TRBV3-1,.,CASSRAALGNIQYF,TGTGCCAGCAGCCGCGCAGCGCTGGGAAACATTCAGTACTTC
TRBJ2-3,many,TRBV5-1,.,CASSLVVSTDTQYF,TGCGCCAGCAGCTTGGTCGTAAGCACAGATACGCAGTATTTT
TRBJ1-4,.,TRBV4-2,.,CASSQAGGTNEKLFF,TGTGCCAGCAGCCAAGCCGGGGGGACTAATGAAAAACTGTTTTTT
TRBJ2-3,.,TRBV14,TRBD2,CASSSRGGPRTDTQYF,TGTGCCAGCAGCTCCCGCGGGGGGCCCCGCACAGATACGCAGTATTTT
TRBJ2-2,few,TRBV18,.,CASSPRQGEDTGELFF,TGTGCCAGCTCACCCCGGCAGGGGGAGGACACCGGGGAGCTGTTTTTT
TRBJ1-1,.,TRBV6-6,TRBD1,CASSEGGAGGTNTEAFF,TGTGCCAGCAGTGAAGGCGGGGCAGGGGGTACGAACACTGAAGCTTTCTTT
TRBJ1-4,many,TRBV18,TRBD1,CASSPRTGGGYEKLFF,TGTGCCAGCTCACCGAGGACAGGGGGCGGGTATGAAAAACTGTTTTTT
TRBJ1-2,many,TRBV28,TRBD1,CASSSQGQGHGYTF,TGTGCCAGCAGTTCCCAGGGACAGGGTCATGGCTACACCTTC
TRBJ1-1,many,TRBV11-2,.,CASSLDQGYGEAFF,TGTGCCAGCAGCTTAGATCAAGGGTACGGTGAAGCTTTCTTT
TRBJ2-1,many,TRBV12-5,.,CASGADGVQNEQFF,TGTGCTAGTGGAGCCGACGGAGTCCAAAATGAGCAGTTCTTC
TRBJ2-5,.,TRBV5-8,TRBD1,CASSWGQGGGQETQYF,TGTGCCAGCAGCTGGGGACAGGGAGGAGGCCAAGAGACCCAGTACTTC
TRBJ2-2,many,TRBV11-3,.,CASSSYEGPNTGELFF,TGTGCCAGCAGCAGCTATGAGGGACCGAACACCGGGGAGCTGTTTTTT
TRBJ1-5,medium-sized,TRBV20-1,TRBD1,CSARAATGGNQPQHF,TGCAGTGCTAGAGCGGCGACAGGGGGTAATCAGCCCCAGCATTTT